This T cell receptor (beta chain) was recovered during a study of human T cells and chemical hapten exposure. The wider study: How much TCR each sample yielded varied, mostly because pooled library volumes differed slightly. Whole-study results and caveats: The number of TCRs over 1 in 1000 frequency stayed unchanged after DPC.

This clonotype turned up a few times. Its specificity is not known. Individual cDNA molecules in this library carried unique molecular identifiers. Source study methods: Sampled TCR counts reached a median of roughly 90,000 per sample, with values ranging from about 23,224 to 700,000. TCRdb reanalysed the RACE reads using MiXCR and keeps one entry per CDR3 protein. TCRdb, not the original authors, processed these V and J calls. The sample yields about 79,000 distinct CDR3 sequences, around 8.7% seen once. Germline V gives CDR1 MNHEY, CDR2 SMNVEV (reference sequence). V lost 2 bases, J lost 6 bases, and 1 base stayed unmatched. The CDR3 is 13 residues long. The time point denotes: healthy volunteer bleed at 6 weeks. The authors' total RNA extraction used unfractionated whole blood.

This receptor was taken from a male donor in good health. Some clones in this sample may be carry-over from other donors' samples. The chain couples TRBV27 to TRBJ2-1, with 7 bases matching TRBD1. Sequenced input: whole blood. The DNA of the CDR3 is TGTGCCAGCAGTTTAGAGGGGGCCAATGAGCAGTTCTTC. Protein product: CASSLEGANEQFF.